The 27 T cell receptor beta chains presented below share a single source sample, sequenced in a study of human T cells and chemical hapten exposure. MiXCR, applied by TCRdb to the RACE reads, yields one record per CDR3 protein. The table lists more than 300,000 distinct CDR3 sequences, roughly 6% of them singletons. Time point of the sample: pre-sensitization, week 0. Described treatment: therapeutic diphenylcyclopropenone sensitization with weekly scalp DPC. Sequencing was performed on whole blood, taken in connection with sensitization to the hapten diphenylcyclopropenone (DPC). These receptors came from a woman between 18 and 30 years old with alopecia areata. Some clones in this sample may be carry-over from other donors' samples.

CDR3 sequence: CASSLAFTSTDTQYF. Written as DNA, the CDR3 is TGTGCCAGCAGTCTCGCGTTCACTAGCACAGATACGCAGTATTTT. V and J are TRBV7-9 and TRBJ2-3; D remains unclear. Trimming took 6 bases from V and 0 from J, leaving 13 bases between them. CDR1 is SEHNR and CDR2 is FQNEAQ in the germline V gene (reference sequence). There are 15 residues in the CDR3. The variable domain in full, completed from reference TRBV7-9 and TRBJ2-3, reads DTGVSQNPRHKITKRGQNVTFRCDPISEHNRLYWYRQTLGQGPEFLTYFQNEAQLEKSRLLSDRFSAERPKGSFSTLEIQRTEQGDSAMYLCASSLAFTSTDTQYFGPGTRLTVL.

This clonotype was recorded a few times. The V gene is TRBV12-3 or TRBV12-4, the J gene TRBJ1-1; no clear D gene. The CDR3 loop spans 13 amino acids. V lost 1 base and J 7 bases, leaving 10 bases between the germline ends. CDR3 residues: CASSLDNQYEAFF. The CDR3 DNA follows: TGTGCCAGCAGTTTAGACAACCAATATGAAGCTTTCTTT.

The chain has TRBV6-5 and TRBJ1-6; perhaps TRBD1 as D (5 bases). CDR1 MNHEY and CDR2 SVGAGI come from the germline V gene. The V end lost 6 bases, the J end lost 10 bases, and 19 bases lay between the germline ends. The CDR3 covers 15 residues. DNA of the CDR3: TGTGCCAGCAGAAAAGGGACTGGGAAAGGATCACCCCTCCACTTT. Its protein product is CASRKGTGKGSPLHF.

This clonotype was seen a few times. The chain employs TRBV7-9 and TRBJ1-2; D not resolved. Germline-derived CDR1 and CDR2 are SEHNR and FQNEAQ (reference sequence). V lost 7 bases, J lost 5 bases, and 11 bases lay in between. The CDR3 totals 12 residues. The CDR3 here is CASITDLYGYTF. For the CDR3, the DNA is TGTGCCAGCATTACGGACCTATATGGCTACACCTTC.

The chain couples TRBV5-4 to TRBJ2-1; 8 nucleotides align to TRBD1. Germline trimming cut 10 bases from V and 6 bases from J; bases unmatched to any gene: 9. This CDR3 has 13 amino acids. Germline V gene sequence: CDR1 SGHNT, CDR2 YYREEE (reference sequence). CDR3 coding DNA: TGTGCCGCAGGACAGGGCTCCCGCAATGAGCAGTTCTTC. This translates into CAAGQGSRNEQFF.

This clonotype has a handful of counts. The chain has TRBV20-1 and TRBJ2-3; D is perhaps TRBD1 (6 bases). The CDR3 extends over 12 amino acids. Trimming shortened V by 4 bases and J by 5 bases, and 10 bases separated the two germline ends. CDR1 is DFQATT and CDR2 is SNEGSKA in the germline V gene (reference sequence). This CDR3 reads CSATQGRDTQYF. The DNA for the CDR3 is TGCAGTGCTACCCAGGGGAGAGATACGCAGTATTTT.

The chain has TRBV6-1 and TRBJ1-1, with TRBD1 identical over 9 bases. This CDR3 has 15 residues. CDR1 MNHNS and CDR2 SASEGT come from the germline V gene. Trimming at V came to 6 bases and at J to 11 bases, leaving 16 bases not matched to a gene. This chain's CDR3 is CASRDRITGGASAFF. As DNA, the CDR3 is TGTGCCAGCAGGGATCGTATAACAGGGGGCGCTTCGGCTTTCTTT.

This clonotype was seen more than once but under ten times. The chain employs TRBV5-5 and TRBJ1-1; D remains ambiguous. Trimming removed 4 bases at V and 0 bases at J, with 13 bases between. The germline V gene encodes CDR1 SGHKS and CDR2 YYEKEE (reference sequence). The CDR3 contains 15 residues. The CDR3: CASSPWAGLNTEAFF. The CDR3, as DNA: TGTGCCAGCAGCCCGTGGGCAGGTTTGAACACTGAAGCTTTCTTT.

This clonotype was recorded many times. This rearrangement joins TRBV20-1 to TRBJ1-5, with 8 positions matching TRBD1. V trimming: 1 base; J trimming: 1 base; junction bases outside the gene matches: 3. Germline V gene sequence: CDR1 DFQATT, CDR2 SNEGSKA (reference sequence). The CDR3 runs to 15 residues. The CDR3: CSARANRGSNQPQHF. CDR3 in DNA: TGCAGTGCTAGAGCGAACAGGGGGAGCAATCAGCCCCAGCATTTT.

The table lists this clonotype with a few counts. The V and J genes are TRBV12-3 or TRBV12-4 and TRBJ2-1, with no clear D. This CDR3 has 13 amino acids. With 7 bases removed from V and 15 bases from J, the gap between germline ends came to 22 bases. The CDR3 sequence is CASTLLQLAGPFF. DNA for the CDR3: TGTGCCAGCACCCTTCTCCAGCTTGCTGGGCCGTTCTTC.

The gene calls are TRBV20-1 and TRBJ2-3; perhaps TRBD2 as D (5 bases). Germline V lookup: CDR1 DFQATT, CDR2 SNEGSKA (reference sequence). The V end lost 3 bases, the J end lost 2 bases, and 12 bases lay between the germline ends. The CDR3 sequence is 14 residues long. The CDR3 DNA sequence: TGCAGTGCTAGGGACTCTCGGGCCACAGATACGCAGTATTTT. Its protein is CSARDSRATDTQYF.

V usage is TRBV18 and J usage is TRBJ1-2; 8 bases match TRBD1. With 5 bases clipped from V and 2 bases from J, the junction kept 7 bases outside the gene matches. The CDR3 contains 15 residues. Germline V lookup: CDR1 KGHSH, CDR2 LQKENI. The CDR3 loop is CASSVSQGANYGYTF. The CDR3 bases are TGTGCCAGCTCAGTCTCCCAGGGGGCCAACTATGGCTACACCTTC.

This clonotype was picked up a small number of times. CDR3 coding DNA: TGTGCCAGCAGTTACGGGCGGGCCAAAAACATTCAGTACTTC. It encodes CASSYGRAKNIQYF. This rearrangement joins TRBV6-2 or TRBV6-3 to TRBJ2-4; no definite D call. This CDR3 region has 14 residues. V was clipped by 2 bases and J by 1 base, with 6 bases between them. Germline V gene lookup returns CDR1 MNHEY and CDR2 SVGEGT.

This clonotype was picked up a small number of times. V usage is TRBV7-2 and J usage is TRBJ1-1, with D maybe TRBD1 (6 bases). Germline V lookup: CDR1 SGHTA, CDR2 FQGNSA. This CDR3 has 15 residues. V lost 1 base to trimming and J lost 3 bases, with 12 bases between them. The CDR3 loop reads CASSLVGARDTEAFF. CDR3 nucleotides: TGTGCCAGCAGCTTAGTGGGGGCGAGGGACACTGAAGCTTTCTTT.

The chain couples TRBV6-5 to TRBJ2-3; 12 bases align to TRBD2. V shed 4 bases, J shed 1 base, and the junction held 6 bases outside the gene matches. This CDR3 spans 17 amino acids. The germline gives CDR1 MNHEY, CDR2 SVGAGI. The CDR3 sequence: CASSSPWTSGGTDTQYF. The CDR3 region has the DNA TGTGCCAGCAGTTCTCCATGGACTAGCGGGGGCACAGATACGCAGTATTTT.

This rearrangement joins TRBV10-3 to TRBJ2-2; D not resolved. Germline-derived CDR1 and CDR2 are ENHRY and SYGVKD. The CDR3 covers 13 residues. V dropped 2 bases and J dropped 6 bases, with 7 bases sitting between them. The CDR3 DNA reads TGTGCCATCAGTGAGGGGGTCTCCGGGGAGCTGTTTTTT. It is translated as CAISEGVSGELFF.

A few counts support this clonotype. The chain combines TRBV5-5 with TRBJ1-2; 7 nucleotides line up with TRBD1. This CDR3 is 14 amino acids long. The J segment lost 6 bases and the V segment lost 3 bases, leaving 8 bases of the junction unmatched. From germline, CDR1 is SGHKS and CDR2 YYEKEE (reference sequence). CDR3 sequence reads: CASSYDRDRHGYTF. CDR3 DNA sequence: TGTGCCAGCAGCTATGACAGGGATCGGCATGGCTACACCTTC. The variable domain in full, with the rest retrieved from reference TRBV5-5 and TRBJ1-2, is DAGVTQSPTHLIKTRGQQVTLRCSPISGHKSVSWYQQVLGQGPQFIFQYYEKEERGRGNFPDRFSARQFPNYSSELNVNALLLGDSALYLCASSYDRDRHGYTFGSGTRLTVV.

The chain carries TRBV29-1 and TRBJ2-5, with 11 positions matching TRBD2. From germline, CDR1 is SQVTM and CDR2 ANQGSEA. J gave up 1 base and V 7 bases, and 14 bases lay outside the gene matches. The CDR3 totals 17 residues. CDR3 loop: CSAEIPILAGGQETQYF. The DNA for the CDR3 is TGCAGCGCTGAGATCCCAATCCTAGCGGGGGGCCAAGAGACCCAGTACTTC.

Many counts were recorded for this clonotype. The chain uses TRBV29-1 and TRBJ1-2; TRBD1 is a possible D gene (5 bases). CDR3 length: 11 residues. Trimming stripped 4 bases from V and 7 bases from J, with 10 bases between. Germline V lookup: CDR1 SQVTM, CDR2 ANQGSEA. This chain's CDR3 is CSVGSGGGYTF. The CDR3 nucleotides are TGCAGCGTTGGATCTGGGGGTGGCTACACCTTC.

This clonotype was detected ten times or more. V and J are TRBV6-2 or TRBV6-3 and TRBJ2-1; TRBD2 aligns across 14 bases. V lost 10 bases, J lost 0 bases, and 5 bases stayed unmatched. The V gene's germline CDR1 is MNHEY and CDR2 SVGEGT. The CDR3 is 16 amino acids. CDR3 nucleotides: TGTGCCAATCGGACTAGCGGGGGGCTCTCCTACAATGAGCAGTTCTTC. This sequence encodes CANRTSGGLSYNEQFF.

This clonotype turned up a few times. This chain links TRBV1 with TRBJ2-1; TRBD2 is taken as the D call from the table, unchecked against the DNA. TRBV1 is shown as a pseudogene. The CDR3 length is 16 residues. The CDR3 coding sequence is TGCACCAGCAGCTTCGAGCGGGGGGGGGACTACAATGAGCAGTTCTTC. Encoded protein: CTSSFERGGDYNEQFF.

This clonotype has a count of ten or more. This chain uses TRBV5-1 with TRBJ1-2, with D unclear. Germline V gene data show CDR1 as SGHRS and CDR2 as YFSETQ. V was clipped by 2 bases and J by 5 bases, with 10 bases between them. The CDR3 contains 13 residues. CDR3 nucleotides: TGCGCCAGCAGCTTAGGGCAGGAATATGGCTACACCTTC. Residues: CASSLGQEYGYTF.

This clonotype appeared a few times. CDR3 protein: CASSYRNIRTPKGGYTF. CDR3 DNA sequence: TGTGCCAGCAGTTACCGAAATATTAGGACCCCCAAGGGGGGCTACACCTTC. This rearrangement joins TRBV6-5 to TRBJ1-2, with D maybe TRBD1 (5 bases). V gave up 2 bases and J gave up 8 bases, with 24 bases separating them. This CDR3 comprises 17 residues. The germline CDR1 and CDR2 sequences are MNHEY and SVGAGI.

This clonotype was seen only a few times. The chain employs TRBV6-6 and TRBJ1-1; 9 bases align to TRBD1. There are 16 residues in the CDR3. Looked up from germline, CDR1 is MNHNY and CDR2 is SVGAGI (reference sequence). With V trimmed by 6 bases and J by 6 bases, 14 bases remained unmatched. CDR3: CASSLTLGQGFAEAFF. The CDR3 DNA sequence: TGTGCCAGCAGCCTTACGTTGGGACAGGGATTTGCTGAAGCTTTCTTT.

This clonotype was counted only a few times. The chain couples TRBV7-2 to TRBJ2-3; 11 positions agree with TRBD2. Per germline, CDR1 SGHTA and CDR2 FQGNSA. Trimming removed 5 bases from V and 7 bases from J; junction bases left unmatched: 11. This CDR3 contains 16 residues. CDR3 protein: CASSPEGLAAHNTQYF. In DNA form, the CDR3 reads TGTGCCAGCAGCCCGGAGGGACTAGCGGCCCATAATACGCAGTATTTT.

The chain recombines TRBV7-9 with TRBJ1-1, with unresolved D. The CDR3 runs 13 residues. Deletions cut 3 bases from V and 7 bases from J, with 12 bases between. CDR1 is SEHNR, CDR2 FQNEAQ, per germline (reference sequence). CDR3 in DNA: TGTGCCAGCAGCTTTTCGGCAGAAAGTGAAGCTTTCTTT. It yields the protein CASSFSAESEAFF.

This clonotype was recorded many times. The chain uses TRBV7-9 and TRBJ2-7; D unclear. Trimming pared 3 bases from V and 5 bases from J, leaving 11 bases between. The CDR3 length is 13 residues. In germline, CDR1 is SEHNR, CDR2 FQNEAQ (reference sequence). The CDR3 sequence is CASSFLVQHEQYF. CDR3 nucleotides: TGTGCCAGCAGCTTTTTGGTTCAGCACGAGCAGTACTTC.